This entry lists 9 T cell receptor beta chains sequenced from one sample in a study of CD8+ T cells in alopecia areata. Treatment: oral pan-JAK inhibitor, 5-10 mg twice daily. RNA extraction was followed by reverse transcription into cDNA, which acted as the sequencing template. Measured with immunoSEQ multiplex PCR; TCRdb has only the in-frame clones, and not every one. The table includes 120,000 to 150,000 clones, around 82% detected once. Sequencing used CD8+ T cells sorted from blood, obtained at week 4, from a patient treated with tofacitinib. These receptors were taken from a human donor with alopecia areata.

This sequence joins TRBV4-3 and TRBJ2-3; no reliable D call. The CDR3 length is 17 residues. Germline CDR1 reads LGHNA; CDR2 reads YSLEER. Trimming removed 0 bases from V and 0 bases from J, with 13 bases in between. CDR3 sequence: CASSQDLALLSTDTQYF. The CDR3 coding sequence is TGCGCCAGCAGCCAAGATTTGGCCTTGCTTAGCACAGATACGCAGTATTTT.

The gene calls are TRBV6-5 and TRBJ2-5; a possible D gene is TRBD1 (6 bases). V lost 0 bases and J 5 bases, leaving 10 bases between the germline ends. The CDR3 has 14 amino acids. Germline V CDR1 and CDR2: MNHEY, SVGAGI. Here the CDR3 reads CASSYSGALETQYF. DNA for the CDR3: TGTGCCAGCAGTTACTCGGGGGCTCTCGAGACCCAGTACTTC.

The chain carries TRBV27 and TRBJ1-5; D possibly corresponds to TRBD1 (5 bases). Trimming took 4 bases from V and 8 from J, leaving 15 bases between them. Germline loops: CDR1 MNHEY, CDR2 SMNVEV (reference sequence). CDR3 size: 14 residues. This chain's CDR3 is CASSSTALVEPQHF. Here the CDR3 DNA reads TGTGCCAGCAGTTCGACAGCCCTGGTGGAGCCCCAGCATTTT.

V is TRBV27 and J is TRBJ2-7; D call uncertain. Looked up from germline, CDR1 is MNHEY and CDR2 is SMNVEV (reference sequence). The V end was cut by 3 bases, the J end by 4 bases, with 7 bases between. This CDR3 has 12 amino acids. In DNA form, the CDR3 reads TGTGCCAGCAGTTTGTCCGGTTACGAGCAGTACTTC. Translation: CASSLSGYEQYF.

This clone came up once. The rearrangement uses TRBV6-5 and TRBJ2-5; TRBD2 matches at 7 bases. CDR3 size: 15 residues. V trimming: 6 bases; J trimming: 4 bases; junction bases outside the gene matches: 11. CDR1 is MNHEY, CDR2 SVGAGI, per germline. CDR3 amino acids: CASRRDWGRGETQYF. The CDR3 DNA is TGTGCCAGCAGGCGGGACTGGGGGAGGGGAGAGACCCAGTACTTC.

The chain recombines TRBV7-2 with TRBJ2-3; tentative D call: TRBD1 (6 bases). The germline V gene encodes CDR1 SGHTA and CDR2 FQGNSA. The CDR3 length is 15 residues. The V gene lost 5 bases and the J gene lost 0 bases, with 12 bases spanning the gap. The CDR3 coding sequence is TGTGCCAGCAGCAATACAGGGACCAGCACAGATACGCAGTATTTT. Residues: CASSNTGTSTDTQYF.

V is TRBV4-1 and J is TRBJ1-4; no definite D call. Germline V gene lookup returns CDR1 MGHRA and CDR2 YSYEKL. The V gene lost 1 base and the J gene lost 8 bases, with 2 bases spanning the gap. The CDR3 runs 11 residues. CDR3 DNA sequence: TGCGCCAGCAGCCAAGGAGAAAAACTGTTTTTT. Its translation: CASSQGEKLFF.

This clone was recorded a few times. The CDR3 nucleotides read TGCGCCAGCAGCTTCGGAACAGCAGCCTACTACGAGCAGTACTTC. Protein product: CASSFGTAAYYEQYF. The chain joins TRBV5-1 to TRBJ2-7; D is ambiguous. The CDR3 is 15 amino acids. Per the germline V gene, CDR1 is SGHRS and CDR2 is YFSETQ. V was pared by 2 bases and J by 3 bases, with 15 bases between.

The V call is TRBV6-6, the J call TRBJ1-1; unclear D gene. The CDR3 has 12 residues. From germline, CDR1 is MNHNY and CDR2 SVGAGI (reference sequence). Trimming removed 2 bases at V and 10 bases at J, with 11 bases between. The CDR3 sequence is CASSYGLGIAFF. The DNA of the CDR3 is TGTGCCAGCAGTTACGGGCTGGGGATAGCTTTCTTT.